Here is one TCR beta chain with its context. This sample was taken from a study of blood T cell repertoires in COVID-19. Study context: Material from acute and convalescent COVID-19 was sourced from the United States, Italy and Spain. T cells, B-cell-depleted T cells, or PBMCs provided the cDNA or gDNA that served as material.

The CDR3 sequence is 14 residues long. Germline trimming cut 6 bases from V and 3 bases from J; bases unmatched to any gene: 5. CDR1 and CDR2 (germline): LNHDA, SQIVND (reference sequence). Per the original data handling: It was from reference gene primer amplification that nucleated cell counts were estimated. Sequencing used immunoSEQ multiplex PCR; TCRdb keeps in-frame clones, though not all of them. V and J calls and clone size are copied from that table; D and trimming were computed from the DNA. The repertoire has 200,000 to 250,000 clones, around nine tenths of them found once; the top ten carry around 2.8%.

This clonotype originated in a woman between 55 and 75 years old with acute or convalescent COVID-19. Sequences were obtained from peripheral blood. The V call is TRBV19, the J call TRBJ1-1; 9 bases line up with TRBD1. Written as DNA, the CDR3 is TGTGCCAGTAGGGTACAGGGGGCGCACACTGAAGCTTTCTTT. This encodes CASRVQGAHTEAFF.